A single sample is the source of the 32 T cell receptor beta chains below, sequenced in a study of human CD4 T cells and Enterobacteriaceae. After roughly 6-7 days, proliferating activated T cells were FACS-sorted as CFSE-low CD25+ ICOS+ cells. Memory CD4+ T cells were CFSE-labeled and cultured 2:1 with antigen-pulsed autologous monocytes. All CD4+ cells other than CD45RA+CCR7+CD95- naive cells were sorted as memory, over 95% pure. Some clones are missing from TCRdb's copy, which holds only in-frame ones; the method was immunoSEQ multiplex PCR. The table has roughly 250 clones, roughly 45% seen once. Sequencing was performed on bacteria-reactive CD4+ T cells grown in culture. The subset denotes: CFSE-low proliferating memory CD4 T cells sorted after in vitro stimulation with a heat-inactivated bacterium or M. tuberculosis lysate. These receptors were collected from a human donor in good health.

There are a few counts of this clone. The rearrangement joins TRBV5-4 to TRBJ2-3, with D perhaps TRBD2 (6 bases). Trimming pared 0 bases from V and 1 base from J, leaving 12 bases between. CDR1 is SGHNT and CDR2 is YYREEE in the germline V gene (reference sequence). This CDR3 spans 16 amino acids. CDR3 region: CASSLALTRRTDTQYF. The CDR3 coding sequence is TGTGCCAGCAGCTTGGCTTTGACTAGACGCACAGATACGCAGTATTTT.

The chain joins TRBV28 to TRBJ2-3; 10 bases map to TRBD2. CDR3 length: 14 amino acids. Germline V gene data show CDR1 as MDHEN and CDR2 as SYDVKM. The ends lost 10 bases at V and 5 bases at J; junction bases unmatched: 9. The chain's CDR3 is CAITTGLAIDTQYF. Here the CDR3 DNA reads TGTGCCATCACTACGGGACTAGCGATAGATACGCAGTATTTT.

Within the sample, this clone is large. The chain employs TRBV10-1 and TRBJ2-7, with TRBD2 as a possible D gene (6 bases). The V end lost 3 bases, the J end lost 5 bases, and 17 bases lay between the germline ends. Germline CDR1 is WNHNN and CDR2 is SYGVQD (reference sequence). This CDR3 has 15 residues. The CDR3 sequence: CASSEYSGGDHEQYF. The CDR3 DNA sequence: TGCGCCAGCAGTGAATATTCCGGGGGAGACCACGAGCAGTACTTC.

By frequency in the sample, this clone is large. V usage is TRBV19 and J usage is TRBJ2-7; either TRBD1 or TRBD2 may supply D (5 bases each). Germline CDR1 reads LNHDA; CDR2 reads SQIVND (reference sequence). Trimming shortened V by 5 bases and J by 7 bases, and 21 bases separated the two germline ends. The length of the CDR3 is 15 residues. CDR3: CASSSEPGPWREQYF. The DNA of the CDR3 is TGTGCCAGTAGTTCTGAACCGGGACCCTGGAGGGAGCAGTACTTC.

There are a few counts of this clone. The J gene is TRBJ2-5, the V gene TRBV2; 10 bases fit TRBD2. Germline-derived CDR1 and CDR2 are SNHLY and FYNNEI. The CDR3 covers 16 residues. Trimming at V came to 2 bases and at J to 7 bases, leaving 10 bases not matched to a gene. The CDR3, as DNA: TGTGCCAGCAGTGAACTTTCTAGCGGGGGCAGGGGGACCCAGTACTTC. Translating it yields CASSELSSGGRGTQYF.

For this clone: This specimen includes other DNA sequences encoding the same CDR3. The rearrangement links TRBV28 to TRBJ2-7, with TRBD1 identical over 7 bases. Germline CDR1 MDHEN, CDR2 SYDVKM. Trimming removed 6 bases from V and 2 bases from J; junction bases left unmatched: 4. The CDR3 extends over 13 amino acids. The CDR3: CASRSQGAYEQYF. The DNA for the CDR3 is TGTGCCAGCAGGTCCCAGGGGGCCTACGAGCAGTACTTC.

In its sample, this clone ranks as large. The chain joins TRBV13 to TRBJ2-7; 8 nucleotides agree with TRBD2. The germline gives CDR1 PRHDT, CDR2 FYEKMQ (reference sequence). V lost 1 base to trimming and J lost 7 bases; unmatched junction nucleotides: 3. The CDR3 runs to 13 residues. Here the CDR3 reads CASSLAGGYEQYF. CDR3 in DNA: TGTGCCAGCAGCTTAGCGGGAGGGTATGAGCAGTACTTC.

This clone is large within its sample. The J gene is TRBJ1-1, the V gene TRBV9, with TRBD1 matching over 7 bases. J lost 4 bases, V lost 0 bases, and 0 bases had no gene match. The germline gives CDR1 SGDLS, CDR2 YYNGEE. This CDR3 has 13 amino acids. The CDR3 loop reads CASSVGQGTEAFF. DNA of the CDR3: TGTGCCAGCAGCGTAGGACAGGGCACTGAAGCTTTCTTT.

By frequency in the sample, this clone is large (0.1 to 1%). The rearrangement joins TRBV10-1 to TRBJ2-7; 10 nucleotides align to TRBD2. The CDR3 is 20 amino acids. Germline lookup yields CDR1 WNHNN and CDR2 SYGVQD (reference sequence). Trimming at V came to 6 bases and at J to 2 bases, leaving 22 bases not matched to a gene. The CDR3 DNA reads as TGCGCCAGCAGAGGGTCAGGGGACGGGACTAGCGAGAACTTTACCTACGAGCAGTACTTC. Encoded protein: CASRGSGDGTSENFTYEQYF.

The V call is TRBV12-2, the J call TRBJ2-6; no check of the table's D call, TRBD1, against the DNA was made. TRBV12-2 represents a pseudogene. The CDR3 runs to 17 residues. As DNA, the CDR3 is TGTGCAAGTCGCTTAGGCTCCACACAAAGTCGGGCCAACGTCCTGACTTTC. It translates to CASRLGSTQSRANVLTF.

In this sample, this clone is large. The rearrangement links TRBV5-4 to TRBJ2-7; 12 bases fit TRBD2. The CDR3 is made up of 16 amino acids. Looked up from germline, CDR1 is SGHNT and CDR2 is YYREEE (reference sequence). After removal of 4 bases from V and 1 base from J, the junction contained 6 bases not matched to a gene. CDR3 region: CASSRLTSGGSYEQYF. The CDR3 DNA reads as TGTGCCAGCAGCCGATTAACTAGCGGGGGGTCCTACGAGCAGTACTTC.

The chain joins TRBV5-1 to TRBJ1-1; D is uncertain. Germline lookup yields CDR1 SGHRS and CDR2 YFSETQ. Trimming cost V 0 bases and J 2 bases, with 8 bases left between them. This CDR3 contains 14 residues. This CDR3 is CASSLVGKNTEAFF. The CDR3 DNA follows: TGCGCCAGCAGCTTGGTGGGGAAAAACACTGAAGCTTTCTTT. Complete variable domain (other parts from reference TRBV5-1 and TRBJ1-1): KAGVTQTPRYLIKTRGQQVTLSCSPISGHRSVSWYQQTPGQGLQFLFEYFSETQRNKGNFPGRFSGRQFSNSRSEMNVSTLELGDSALYLCASSLVGKNTEAFFGQGTRLTVV.

This clone was counted once. This sequence joins TRBV5-1 and TRBJ2-5, with D unresolved. The CDR3 totals 17 residues. Germline assignment: CDR1 SGHRS and CDR2 YFSETQ. Trimming removed 0 bases from V and 3 bases from J, with 18 bases in between. The CDR3 sequence is CASSLAAPPSPKETQYF. The CDR3 DNA reads TGCGCCAGCAGCTTGGCCGCCCCCCCCTCTCCTAAAGAGACCCAGTACTTC.

The gene calls are TRBV2 and TRBJ2-6, with D uncertain. V lost 2 bases, J lost 5 bases, and 22 bases lay in between. The CDR3 has 19 residues. CDR1 SNHLY and CDR2 FYNNEI come from the germline V gene. This CDR3 reads CASSERCYPIQSRANVLTF. As DNA, the CDR3 is TGTGCCAGCAGTGAACGGTGTTACCCGATACAAAGTCGGGCCAACGTCCTGACTTTC.

V is TRBV6-5 and J is TRBJ1-2; D uncertain. The V end lost 6 bases, the J end lost 4 bases, and 12 bases lay between the germline ends. The CDR3 consists of 13 residues. CDR1 is MNHEY and CDR2 is SVGAGI in the germline V gene. The CDR3: CASRSRNPYGYTF. The CDR3 coding sequence is TGTGCCAGCAGATCCAGAAACCCCTATGGCTACACCTTC.

This clone qualifies as hyperexpanded. The chain combines TRBV28 with TRBJ2-7; tentatively, D is TRBD1 (5 bases). Germline V gene sequence: CDR1 MDHEN, CDR2 SYDVKM. V dropped 6 bases and J dropped 0 bases, with 9 bases sitting between them. The CDR3 consists of 13 residues. The chain's CDR3 is CASRSQGSYEQYF. The CDR3, as DNA: TGTGCCAGCAGGTCCCAGGGCTCCTACGAGCAGTACTTC.

This clone was detected once. The J gene is TRBJ2-1, the V gene TRBV10-1, with 10 nucleotides matching TRBD2. After removal of 0 bases from V and 3 bases from J, the junction contained 8 bases not matched to a gene. CDR1 and CDR2 (germline): WNHNN, SYGVQD (reference sequence). This CDR3 comprises 18 residues. The CDR3 region has the DNA TGCGCCAGCAGTGAGTCCTTTCGAGCGGGAGGGATCTACAATGAGCAGTTCTTC. As protein: CASSESFRAGGIYNEQFF.

Judged by abundance, this clone is large (0.1 to 1%). The chain has TRBV25-1 and TRBJ2-5; maybe TRBD1 (5 bases). This CDR3 contains 13 residues. Per the germline V gene, CDR1 is MGHDK and CDR2 is SYGVNS. Trimming removed 6 bases from V and 0 bases from J, with 8 bases in between. Here the CDR3 DNA reads TGTGCCAGCAGCCGACAGTACCAAGAGACCCAGTACTTC. Translated, it gives CASSRQYQETQYF.

The rearrangement uses TRBV9 and TRBJ2-5, with D possibly called TRBD1 or TRBD2 (5 bases each). This CDR3 is built from 15 residues. From germline, CDR1 is SGDLS and CDR2 YYNGEE. Trimming removed 3 bases at V and 5 bases at J, with 17 bases between. Here the CDR3 DNA reads TGTGCCAGCAGCGGGCTATTGGGGGTAGGGGAGACCCAGTACTTC. This sequence encodes CASSGLLGVGETQYF. Combining the CDR3 with reference TRBV9 and TRBJ2-5 gives the whole variable domain DSGVTQTPKHLITATGQRVTLRCSPRSGDLSVYWYQQSLDQGLQFLIQYYNGEERAKGNILERFSAQQFPDLHSELNLSSLELGDSALYFCASSGLLGVGETQYFGPGTRLLVL.

This clone was observed once. The V call is TRBV7-9, the J call TRBJ2-3; D could derive from TRBD1 or TRBD2 (5 bases each). The CDR3 runs to 14 residues. Germline lookup yields CDR1 SEHNR and CDR2 FQNEAQ (reference sequence). Trimming shortened V by 5 bases and J by 2 bases, and 11 bases separated the two germline ends. Here the CDR3 reads CASSVGTPTDTQYF. Here the CDR3 DNA reads TGTGCCAGCAGCGTAGGGACCCCCACAGATACGCAGTATTTT.

The chain employs TRBV7-9 and TRBJ1-2; a weak D match, TRBD1 (5 bases). CDR3 length equals 13 residues. V gave up 1 base and J gave up 3 bases, with 6 bases separating them. CDR1 is SEHNR and CDR2 is FQNEAQ in the germline V gene (reference sequence). The CDR3 is CASSLGGHYGYTF. The CDR3 coding sequence is TGTGCCAGCAGCTTAGGGGGACACTATGGCTACACCTTC.

The J gene is TRBJ2-3, the V gene TRBV9; 15 nucleotides align to TRBD2. The CDR3 covers 15 residues. J gave up 6 bases and V 4 bases, and 3 bases lay outside the gene matches. Germline lookup yields CDR1 SGDLS and CDR2 YYNGEE. The CDR3, as DNA: TGTGCCAGCAGCTTAGGGACTAGCGGGGGGGATACGCAGTATTTT. Translated, it gives CASSLGTSGGDTQYF.

This rearrangement joins TRBV5-1 to TRBJ2-3, with a tentative D call TRBD1 (5 bases). V gave up 3 bases and J gave up 5 bases, with 13 bases separating them. The CDR3 spans 14 residues. From germline, CDR1 is SGHRS and CDR2 YFSETQ. The chain's CDR3 is CASSSGRREDTQYF. In DNA form, the CDR3 reads TGCGCCAGCAGCTCTGGACGCAGGGAAGATACGCAGTATTTT.

V usage is TRBV4-3 and J usage is TRBJ2-5; D not resolved. Trimming cost V 1 base and J 2 bases, with 11 bases left between them. This CDR3 has 15 amino acids. CDR1 and CDR2 (germline): LGHNA, YSLEER. The CDR3 sequence is CASSQGTSSQETQYF. The CDR3 region has the DNA TGCGCCAGCAGCCAAGGTACCTCCAGTCAAGAGACCCAGTACTTC.

The gene calls are TRBV30 and TRBJ2-5; 10 bases match TRBD2. The CDR3 length is 13 residues. The ends lost 5 bases at V and 3 bases at J; junction bases unmatched: 3. Germline V lookup: CDR1 GTSNPN, CDR2 SVGIG (reference sequence). The CDR3 coding sequence is TGTGCCTGGGGTGGACTAGCGGAAGAGACCCAGTACTTC. This codes for CAWGGLAEETQYF.

The CDR3 sequence is CASSPGPSTYEQYF. The CDR3, as DNA: TGCGCCAGCAGCCCGGGCCCTTCAACCTACGAGCAGTACTTC. The chain couples TRBV4-3 to TRBJ2-7; D is undetermined. V was trimmed by 4 bases and J by 2 bases, leaving 12 bases between them. Germline V gene lookup returns CDR1 LGHNA and CDR2 YSLEER. This CDR3 has 14 amino acids.

This clone was counted a few times. V and J are TRBV18 and TRBJ2-1; 11 nucleotides agree with TRBD2. The length of the CDR3 is 16 residues. The V and J ends lost 3 bases and 10 bases, in that order; junction bases with no gene match: 11. CDR1 is KGHSH, CDR2 LQKENI, per germline. In nucleotides, the CDR3 is TGTGCCAGCTCACCGCTTACTAGCGGGAGCTCGCAAGAGCAGTTCTTC. It encodes CASSPLTSGSSQEQFF.

The genes are TRBV7-8 and TRBJ2-7, with 11 bases identical to TRBD1. Germline trimming cut 3 bases from V and 5 bases from J; bases unmatched to any gene: 3. The germline gives CDR1 SGHVS, CDR2 FQNEAQ. The CDR3 consists of 14 residues. CDR3 sequence reads: CASSFRTGGHEQYF. Here the CDR3 DNA reads TGTGCCAGCAGCTTTAGGACAGGGGGCCACGAGCAGTACTTC.

The chain uses TRBV11-2 and TRBJ1-4, with D possibly TRBD1 on 5 matching bases. V was shortened by 0 bases and J by 7 bases, with 12 bases between the two germline ends. The CDR3 length is 15 residues. Germline lookup yields CDR1 SGHAT and CDR2 FQNNGV. CDR3 sequence reads: CASSLDRGYAEKLFF. CDR3 sequence (DNA): TGTGCCAGCAGCTTAGACCGGGGGTACGCTGAAAAACTGTTTTTT.

This clone counts as large. In DNA form, the CDR3 reads TGTGCCAGCAGCTTAGACAGGGGGCGCGAGCAGTACTTC. This translates into CASSLDRGREQYF. The chain carries TRBV11-2 and TRBJ2-7, with 8 bases matching TRBD1. The CDR3 length is 13 residues. CDR1 SGHAT and CDR2 FQNNGV come from the germline V gene. J lost 6 bases, V lost 0 bases, and 1 base had no gene match.

The chain carries TRBV12-2 and TRBJ1-5; the DNA was not compared with TRBD1, the D call given in the table. TRBV12-2 is deemed a pseudogene. CDR3 size: 15 residues. This CDR3 reads CASRPIGIGRQPQHF. The CDR3 nucleotides are TGTGCAAGTCGCCCCATTGGTATTGGCAGGCAGCCCCAGCATTTT.

The chain recombines TRBV5-4 with TRBJ2-1, with 10 bases fitting TRBD2. The CDR3 spans 18 residues. V was pared by 3 bases and J by 0 bases, with 9 bases of the junction left unmatched. CDR1 is SGHNT and CDR2 is YYREEE in the germline V gene (reference sequence). CDR3 coding DNA: TGTGCCAGCAGCTCAGGGCTAGCGGGAGTCAGCTCCTACAATGAGCAGTTCTTC. Its protein product is CASSSGLAGVSSYNEQFF.